Listed below are T cell receptor beta chains from one sample, sequenced in a study of long-term antiretroviral therapy in people with HIV. TCRdb's copy holds only in-frame clones and misses some; the assay was immunoSEQ multiplex PCR. The sample carries 11,000 to 15,000 clones, roughly 88% recorded once. Sequences were derived from unsorted PBMCs, sampled 0.4 years after starting antiretroviral therapy. The receptor set was obtained from a man aged 30 to 39 with HIV. Each CDR3 is given with its conserved first and last residue. A D gene is named only where the DNA matches it firmly. Rows may omit the clone size; those that give it use once, few, many or a size class.

J	V	size	D	DNA	CDR3
TRBJ2-1	TRBV5-6	NA	TRBD2	TGTGCCAGCAGCTTGGGACTAGCGGGTTACAATGAGCAGTTCTTC	CASSLGLAGYNEQFF
TRBJ2-1	TRBV4-2	NA	NA	TGTGCCAGCAGCCAACTAGGGAACTCCTACAATGAGCAGTTCTTC	CASSQLGNSYNEQFF
TRBJ2-5	TRBV15	once	NA	TGTGCCACCAGCAGGGGGGGTGTGCCTAGGGGGACCCAGTACTTC	CATSRGGVPRGTQYF
TRBJ1-2	TRBV28	NA	NA	TGTGCCAGCACATCCTTATCTGCGGACAGATATTCCTATGGCTACACCTTC	CASTSLSADRYSYGYTF
TRBJ1-4	TRBV6-5	NA	NA	TGTGCCAGCAGTTACCTACAGGCAGAAAAACTGTTTTTT	CASSYLQAEKLFF
TRBJ1-1	TRBV27	NA	NA	TGTGCCCTAATCCAGAGGGCTACTGAAGCTTTCTTT	CALIQRATEAFF
TRBJ2-7	TRBV5-1	NA	NA	TGCGCCAGCAGCTTGGACACTTACTACGAGCAGTACTTC	CASSLDTYYEQYF
TRBJ2-1	TRBV5-1	once	TRBD2	TGCGCCAGCAGCTTGGATTTCGGCGGGGGTGGGGGTGAGCAGTTCTTC	CASSLDFGGGGGEQFF
TRBJ1-3	TRBV9	NA	NA	TGTGCCAGCAGCGTACAGGGCACGAGCGGAAACACCATATATTTT	CASSVQGTSGNTIYF
TRBJ2-6	TRBV11-2	NA	TRBD2	TGTGCCAGCAGCTCCGGGACTAGCGGCTCTGGGGCCAACGTCCTGACTTTC	CASSSGTSGSGANVLTF
TRBJ1-2	TRBV7-7	NA	NA	TGTGCCAGCAGCTCCGGCGGATCCTATGGCTACACCTTC	CASSSGGSYGYTF
TRBJ2-3	TRBV4-1	NA	NA	TGCGCCAGCAGTCATACTACAGATACGCAGTATTTT	CASSHTTDTQYF
TRBJ1-1	TRBV11-1	NA	TRBD1	TGTGCCAGCAGCTTAGCGCGAGGGACAGGGAGGGAGAACACTGAAGCTTTCTTT	CASSLARGTGRENTEAFF
TRBJ1-3	TRBV4-1	NA	NA	TGCGCCAGCAGCGGGGGAACCGGAAACACCATATATTTT	CASSGGTGNTIYF
TRBJ1-4	TRBV6-6	NA	NA	TGTGCCAGCAGTTACTCGGAAAGGGGGAAACTGTTTTTT	CASSYSERGKLFF
TRBJ2-2	TRBV29-1	NA	TRBD1	TGCAGCGGAACAGGGGACGGAGTCGGGGAGCTGTTTTTT	CSGTGDGVGELFF
TRBJ2-7	TRBV28	few	NA	TGTGCCAGCAGTTTAGGGTACGAGCAGTACTTC	CASSLGYEQYF
TRBJ2-5	TRBV19	NA	NA	TGTGCCAGTAGTATAGGGGGTTCACAAGAGACCCAGTACTTC	CASSIGGSQETQYF